This T cell receptor (beta chain) was sequenced in a study of chemoradiotherapy in HPV16-positive cancers. In the study overall: Functional T-cell assays on two HPV16-positive patients' cells defined candidate HPV-specific clones and common TCR motifs.

Libraries were prepared by immunoSEQ multiplex PCR; TCRdb keeps only in-frame clonotypes and omits some of them. The top ten clones hold about 3.5% of a sample with some 20,000 clones, approximately 84% of them seen once. A note on this clone: Its antigen remains unknown.

CDR1 SEHNR and CDR2 FQNEAQ come from the germline V gene (reference sequence). Trimming removed 3 bases at V and 8 bases at J, with 14 bases between. This CDR3 has 15 amino acids. Notes on the study in general: Non-HPV-specific T cells did not expand in tumors during treatment, whereas candidate HPV-specific clones and E7-related motifs did. In HPV16-positive patients, HPV-responsive T-cell expansion tracked better recurrence-free survival.

Samples were taken several times over chemoradiotherapy. This specimen consisted of blood, obtained from a patient who underwent chemoradiotherapy. The sequence derives from a human donor with HPV-associated anogenital cancer. The V call is TRBV7-9, the J call TRBJ1-6, with D perhaps matching TRBD1 (6 bases). The CDR3 DNA reads TGTGCCAGCAGCTTCTGGACAGTAGGGGATTCACCCCTCCACTTT. Protein sequence: CASSFWTVGDSPLHF.